The clone carrying this T cell receptor beta chain came up many times. This sample is part of a study of T-cell reconstitution after alpha-beta-depleted transplantation in children. A TCRbeta library incorporating unique molecular identifiers was prepared. TCRdb processed the PCR reads anew with MiXCR; each CDR3 protein has one entry. Among 230,000 or so distinct CDR3 sequences listed, 9.7% were seen once. CDR1 and CDR2 from the germline V gene are LNHNV and YYDKDF (reference sequence). The CDR3 runs to 17 residues. Trimming took off 3 bases at V and 3 bases at J, with 17 bases between the two ends. The rearrangement uses TRBV15 and TRBJ1-4; TRBD1 is a possible D gene (5 bases). Specimen: PBMCs from the stem cell graft donor, collected from the stem cell graft. This TCR was recovered from a human donor who donated a stem cell graft to a child with SCID. CDR3 protein: CATSSDWLQGPNEKLFF. The CDR3 region has the DNA TGTGCCACCAGCAGCGACTGGCTCCAGGGACCTAATGAAAAACTGTTTTTT.